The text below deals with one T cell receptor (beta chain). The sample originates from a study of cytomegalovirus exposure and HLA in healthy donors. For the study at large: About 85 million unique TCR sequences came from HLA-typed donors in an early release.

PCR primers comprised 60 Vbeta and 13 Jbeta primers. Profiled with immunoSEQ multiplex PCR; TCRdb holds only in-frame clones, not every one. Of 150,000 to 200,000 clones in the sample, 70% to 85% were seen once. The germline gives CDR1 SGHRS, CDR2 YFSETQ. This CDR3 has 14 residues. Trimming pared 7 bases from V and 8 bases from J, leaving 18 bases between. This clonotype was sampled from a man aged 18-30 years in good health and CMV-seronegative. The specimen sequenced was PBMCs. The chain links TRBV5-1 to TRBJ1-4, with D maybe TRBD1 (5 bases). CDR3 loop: CASSAGDLREKLFF. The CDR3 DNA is TGCGCCAGCTCCGCGGGGGACCTTCGGGAAAAACTGTTTTTT.